Each of the 9 T cell receptor beta chains below was sequenced from the same sample in a study of blood T cell repertoires in COVID-19. Generated by immunoSEQ multiplex PCR, the TCRdb table keeps only in-frame clones and is missing some. The profile shows over 150,000 clones, around 87% of them singletons. Sequenced sample: peripheral blood. These receptor sequences come from a man aged 35 to 55 with active or convalescent COVID-19.

With regard to this clone: This sample also contains other DNA sequences that code for the same CDR3. The chain joins TRBV18 to TRBJ2-1; D may be TRBD1 (5 bases). Trimming shortened V by 3 bases and J by 6 bases, and 12 bases separated the two germline ends. The germline gives CDR1 KGHSH, CDR2 LQKENI. CDR3 size: 14 residues. DNA of the CDR3: TGTGCCAGCTCACCGGGGCTAGGTAGCAATGAGCAGTTCTTC. Translating gives CASSPGLGSNEQFF.

This chain connects TRBV12-5 to TRBJ1-1, with D possibly matching TRBD1 (5 bases). The CDR3 consists of 14 residues. Germline CDR1 LGHNT, CDR2 FRNRAP. V was trimmed by 3 bases and J by 0 bases, leaving 8 bases between them. CDR3 region: CASGLAGLNTEAFF. CDR3 sequence (DNA): TGTGCTAGTGGTTTAGCGGGGCTGAACACTGAAGCTTTCTTT.

The chain joins TRBV9 to TRBJ1-2; 10 nucleotides align to TRBD1. The trim removed 3 bases at V and 4 bases at J, leaving 6 bases unmatched. The CDR3 covers 15 residues. The germline V gene encodes CDR1 SGDLS and CDR2 YYNGEE. This CDR3 reads CASSATGTGAYGYTF. In DNA form, the CDR3 reads TGTGCCAGCAGCGCCACGGGGACAGGGGCCTATGGCTACACCTTC.

This rearrangement joins TRBV7-3 to TRBJ2-7; D is undetermined. CDR1 and CDR2 (germline): SGHTA, FQGTGA. V was clipped by 4 bases and J by 0 bases, with 10 bases between them. The CDR3 runs 14 residues. The CDR3 sequence is CASSSGPTSYEQYF. For the CDR3, the DNA is TGTGCCAGCAGCTCGGGTCCTACCTCCTACGAGCAGTACTTC.

The chain carries TRBV19 and TRBJ1-1, with 7 nucleotides matching TRBD1. V dropped 5 bases and J dropped 5; count of bases not matched to a gene: 5. This CDR3 has 13 residues. Germline V gives CDR1 LNHDA, CDR2 SQIVND (reference sequence). The CDR3 spells CASSSHRGTEAFF. The CDR3 DNA sequence: TGTGCCAGTAGTTCACACAGGGGAACTGAAGCTTTCTTT.

The genes are TRBV28 and TRBJ2-7; the match to TRBD1 covers 7 bases. Losses at the gene ends were 1 base for V and 6 bases for J; bases not matched to a gene: 9. Germline CDR1 is MDHEN and CDR2 is SYDVKM. The CDR3 has 15 residues. Written as DNA, the CDR3 is TGTGCCAGCAGTTTATTGGGGACAGAGAACCCCGAGCAGTACTTC. Encoded protein: CASSLLGTENPEQYF.

V usage is TRBV30 and J usage is TRBJ1-1; D gene uncertain. CDR3 length equals 14 residues. CDR1 and CDR2 from the germline V gene are GTSNPN and SVGIG (reference sequence). V was cut by 4 bases and J by 0 bases, with 12 bases left in between. CDR3 nucleotides: TGTGCCTGGAATACCGGGAGAATGAACACTGAAGCTTTCTTT. This gives the protein CAWNTGRMNTEAFF.

This rearrangement joins TRBV18 to TRBJ1-1, with 7 nucleotides matching TRBD1. Germline V gene data show CDR1 as KGHSH and CDR2 as LQKENI. After removal of 3 bases from V and 8 bases from J, the junction contained 9 bases not matched to a gene. The CDR3 is 14 amino acids. CDR3 residues: CASSPQGELREAFF. The DNA for the CDR3 is TGTGCCAGCTCACCTCAGGGGGAATTAAGAGAAGCTTTCTTT.

A note on this clone: The same CDR3 arises from other DNA sequences in this sample as well. The gene calls are TRBV12-3 or TRBV12-4 and TRBJ1-5, with D hard to call. This CDR3 spans 13 amino acids. Trimming cost V 3 bases and J 0 bases, with 3 bases left between them. The CDR3 reads CASSFNSNQPQHF. CDR3 bases: TGTGCCAGCAGTTTCAATAGCAATCAGCCCCAGCATTTT.